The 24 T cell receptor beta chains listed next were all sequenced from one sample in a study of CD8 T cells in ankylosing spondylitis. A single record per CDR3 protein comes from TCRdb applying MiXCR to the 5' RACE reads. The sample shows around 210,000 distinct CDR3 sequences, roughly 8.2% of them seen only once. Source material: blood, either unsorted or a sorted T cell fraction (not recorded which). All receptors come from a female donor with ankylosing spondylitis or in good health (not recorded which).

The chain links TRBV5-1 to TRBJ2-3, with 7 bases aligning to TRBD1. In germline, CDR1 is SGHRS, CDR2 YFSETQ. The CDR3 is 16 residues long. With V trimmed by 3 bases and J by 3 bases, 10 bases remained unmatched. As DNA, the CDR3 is TGCGCCAGCAGCTGGGGCGACAGGGAAGTTACAGATACGCAGTATTTT. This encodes CASSWGDREVTDTQYF.

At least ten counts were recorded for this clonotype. The CDR3 nucleotides are TGTGCCAGCAGTCCGAGACTAGCGACCATTACCTACGAGCAGTACTTC. This sequence encodes CASSPRLATITYEQYF. The chain recombines TRBV12-3 or TRBV12-4 with TRBJ2-7, with 8 bases aligning to TRBD2. Trimming cost V 5 bases and J 2 bases; bases outside gene matches: 11. This CDR3 comprises 16 residues.

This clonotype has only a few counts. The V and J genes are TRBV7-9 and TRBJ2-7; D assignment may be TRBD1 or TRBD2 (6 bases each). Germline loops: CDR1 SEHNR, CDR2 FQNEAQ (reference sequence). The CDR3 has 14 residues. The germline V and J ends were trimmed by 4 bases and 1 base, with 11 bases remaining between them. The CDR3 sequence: CASSYRGQSYEQYF. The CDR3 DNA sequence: TGTGCCAGCAGCTATCGGGGGCAGTCCTACGAGCAGTACTTC.

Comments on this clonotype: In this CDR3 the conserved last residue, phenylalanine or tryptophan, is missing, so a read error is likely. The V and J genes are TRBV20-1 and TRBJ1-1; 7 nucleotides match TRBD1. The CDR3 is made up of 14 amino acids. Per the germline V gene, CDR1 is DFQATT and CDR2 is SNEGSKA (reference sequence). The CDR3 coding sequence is TGCAGTGCTAGACCAGGGGGTAGTGACACTGGAGCTTTCCTT. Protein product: CSARPGGSDTGAFL.

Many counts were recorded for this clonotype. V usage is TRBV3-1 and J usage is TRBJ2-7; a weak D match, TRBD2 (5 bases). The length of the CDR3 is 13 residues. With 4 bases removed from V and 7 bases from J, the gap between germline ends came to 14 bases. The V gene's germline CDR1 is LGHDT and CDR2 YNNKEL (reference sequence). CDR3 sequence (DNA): TGTGCCAGCAGCCTGACTATCTTTGGGGAGCAGTACTTC. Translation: CASSLTIFGEQYF.

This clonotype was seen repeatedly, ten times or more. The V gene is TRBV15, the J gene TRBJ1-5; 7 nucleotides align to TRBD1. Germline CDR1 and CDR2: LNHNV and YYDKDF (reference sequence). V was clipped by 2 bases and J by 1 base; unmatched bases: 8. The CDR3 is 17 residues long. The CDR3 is CATSRSMTGFSNQPQHF. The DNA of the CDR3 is TGTGCCACCAGCAGATCTATGACAGGGTTCAGCAATCAGCCCCAGCATTTT.

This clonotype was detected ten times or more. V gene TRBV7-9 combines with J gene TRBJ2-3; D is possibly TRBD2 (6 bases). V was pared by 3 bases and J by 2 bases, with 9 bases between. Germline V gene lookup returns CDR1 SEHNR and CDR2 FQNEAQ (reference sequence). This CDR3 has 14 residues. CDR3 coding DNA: TGTGCCAGCAGCTTCGCGGGAATCACAGATACGCAGTATTTT. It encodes CASSFAGITDTQYF.

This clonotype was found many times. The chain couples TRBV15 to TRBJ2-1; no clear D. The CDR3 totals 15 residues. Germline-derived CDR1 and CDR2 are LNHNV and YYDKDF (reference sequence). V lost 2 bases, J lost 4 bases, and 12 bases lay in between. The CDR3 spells CATSRSRRAYNEQFF. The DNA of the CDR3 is TGTGCCACCAGCAGATCCCGCCGGGCATACAATGAGCAGTTCTTC.

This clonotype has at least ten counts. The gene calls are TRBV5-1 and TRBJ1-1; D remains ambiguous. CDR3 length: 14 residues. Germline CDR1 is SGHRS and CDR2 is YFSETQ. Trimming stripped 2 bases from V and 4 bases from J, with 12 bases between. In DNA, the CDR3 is TGCGCCAGCAGCTTTGGTAGGAGCGGCACTGAAGCTTTCTTT. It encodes CASSFGRSGTEAFF.

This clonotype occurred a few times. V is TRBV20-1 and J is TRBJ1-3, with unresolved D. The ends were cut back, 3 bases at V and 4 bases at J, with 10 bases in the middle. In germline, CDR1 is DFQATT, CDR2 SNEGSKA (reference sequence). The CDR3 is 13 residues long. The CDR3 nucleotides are TGCAGTGCTAGTGATGACGGAGGAAACACCATATATTTT. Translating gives CSASDDGGNTIYF.

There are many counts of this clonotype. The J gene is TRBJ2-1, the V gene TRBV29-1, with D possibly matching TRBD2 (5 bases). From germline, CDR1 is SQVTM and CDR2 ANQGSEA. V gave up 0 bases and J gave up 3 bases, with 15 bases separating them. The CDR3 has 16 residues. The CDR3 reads CSVEDSQRSFYNEQFF. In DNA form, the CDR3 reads TGCAGCGTTGAAGATTCCCAGCGGTCGTTCTACAATGAGCAGTTCTTC.

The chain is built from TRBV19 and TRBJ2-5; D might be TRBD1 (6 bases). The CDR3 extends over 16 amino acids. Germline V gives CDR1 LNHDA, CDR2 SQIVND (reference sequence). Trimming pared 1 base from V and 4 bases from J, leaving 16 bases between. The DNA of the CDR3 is TGTGCCAGTAGTATAGCCCCCATAGGGGGATTAGAGACCCAGTACTTC. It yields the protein CASSIAPIGGLETQYF.

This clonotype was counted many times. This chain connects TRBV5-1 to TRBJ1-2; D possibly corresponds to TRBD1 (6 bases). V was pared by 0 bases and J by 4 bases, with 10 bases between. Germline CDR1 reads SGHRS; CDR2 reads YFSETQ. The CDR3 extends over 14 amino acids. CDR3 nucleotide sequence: TGCGCCAGCAGCTTGGACGGGGGGGCCTATGGCTACACCTTC. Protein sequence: CASSLDGGAYGYTF.

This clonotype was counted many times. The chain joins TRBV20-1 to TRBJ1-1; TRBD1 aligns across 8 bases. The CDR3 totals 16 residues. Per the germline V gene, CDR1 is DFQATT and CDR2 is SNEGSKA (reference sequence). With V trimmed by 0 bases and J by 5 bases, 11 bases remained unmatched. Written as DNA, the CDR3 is TGCAGTGCTAGAGATCATAGGACAGGGAAGTATACTGAAGCTTTCTTT. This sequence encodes CSARDHRTGKYTEAFF.

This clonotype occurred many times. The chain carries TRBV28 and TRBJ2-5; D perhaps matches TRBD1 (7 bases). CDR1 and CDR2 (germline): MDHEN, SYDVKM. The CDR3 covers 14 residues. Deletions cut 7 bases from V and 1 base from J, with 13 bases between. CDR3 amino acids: CASIAGQFQETQYF. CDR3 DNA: TGTGCCAGCATCGCGGGACAGTTCCAAGAGACCCAGTACTTC.

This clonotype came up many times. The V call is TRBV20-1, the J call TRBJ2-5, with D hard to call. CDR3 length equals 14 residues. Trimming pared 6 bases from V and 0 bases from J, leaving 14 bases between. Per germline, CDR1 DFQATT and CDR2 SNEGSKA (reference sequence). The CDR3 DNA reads TGCAGTGCGGCCCCTCTCTCGTACCAAGAGACCCAGTACTTC. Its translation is CSAAPLSYQETQYF.

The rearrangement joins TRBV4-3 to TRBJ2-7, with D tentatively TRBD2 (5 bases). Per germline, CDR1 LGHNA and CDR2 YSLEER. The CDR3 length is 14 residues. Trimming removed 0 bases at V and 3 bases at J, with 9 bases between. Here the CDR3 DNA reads TGCGCCAGCAGCCAAGAAGCGGATTACTACGAGCAGTACTTC. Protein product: CASSQEADYYEQYF.

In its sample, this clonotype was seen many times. CDR3 residues: CASSQTDRFYEQYF. CDR3 in DNA: TGTGCCAGCAGCCAAACCGATCGGTTCTACGAGCAGTACTTC. V gene TRBV4-2 combines with J gene TRBJ2-7; D uncertain. The ends were cut back, 2 bases at V and 3 bases at J, with 11 bases in the middle. This CDR3 has 14 amino acids. In germline, CDR1 is LGHNA, CDR2 YNFKEQ.

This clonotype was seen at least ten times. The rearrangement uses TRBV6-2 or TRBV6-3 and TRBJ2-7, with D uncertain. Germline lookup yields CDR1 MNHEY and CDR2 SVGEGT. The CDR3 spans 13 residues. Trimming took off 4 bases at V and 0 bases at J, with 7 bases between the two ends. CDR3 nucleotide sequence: TGTGCCAGCAGTTCTACAGTCTCCTACGAGCAGTACTTC. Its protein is CASSSTVSYEQYF.

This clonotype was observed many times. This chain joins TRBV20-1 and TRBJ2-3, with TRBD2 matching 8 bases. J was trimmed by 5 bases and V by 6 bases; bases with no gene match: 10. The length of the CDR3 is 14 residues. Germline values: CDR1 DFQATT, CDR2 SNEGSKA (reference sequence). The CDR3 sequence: CSALKAGVKDTQYF. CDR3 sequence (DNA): TGCAGTGCCCTTAAAGCGGGAGTCAAAGATACGCAGTATTTT.

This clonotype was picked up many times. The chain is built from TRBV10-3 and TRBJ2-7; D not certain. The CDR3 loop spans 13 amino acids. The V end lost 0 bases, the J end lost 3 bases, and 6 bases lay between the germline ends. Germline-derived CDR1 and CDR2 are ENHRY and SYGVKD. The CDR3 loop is CAISESADYEQYF. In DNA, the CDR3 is TGTGCCATCAGTGAGTCGGCGGACTACGAGCAGTACTTC.

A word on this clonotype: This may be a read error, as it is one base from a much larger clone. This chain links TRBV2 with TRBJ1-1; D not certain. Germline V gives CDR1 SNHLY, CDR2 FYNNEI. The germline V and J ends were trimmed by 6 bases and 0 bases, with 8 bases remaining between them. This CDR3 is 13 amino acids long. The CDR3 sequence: CASSDGMNTEAFF. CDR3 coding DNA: TGTGCCAGCAGCGACGGCATGAACACTGAAGCTTTCTTT.

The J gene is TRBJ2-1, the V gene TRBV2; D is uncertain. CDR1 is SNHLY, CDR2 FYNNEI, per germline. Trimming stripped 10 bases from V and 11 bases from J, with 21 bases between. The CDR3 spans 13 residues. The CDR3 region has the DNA TGTGCCACCACGGCTTCTCTGGACCTAAAGCAGTTCTTC. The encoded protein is CATTASLDLKQFF.

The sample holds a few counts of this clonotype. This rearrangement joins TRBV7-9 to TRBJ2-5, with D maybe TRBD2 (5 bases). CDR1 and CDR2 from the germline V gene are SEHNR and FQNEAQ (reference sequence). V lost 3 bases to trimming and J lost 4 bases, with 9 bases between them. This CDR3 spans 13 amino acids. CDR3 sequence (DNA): TGTGCCAGCAGCTTTTCTGAGGGAGAGACCCAGTACTTC. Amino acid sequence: CASSFSEGETQYF.